Included here is one T cell receptor (beta chain) sequence, with context. Its specific antigen is unknown. Within one base of it there is no much larger clone, and no base qualities were kept. This sample stems from a study of T cell changes during pregnancy in multiple sclerosis (dated by TCRdb to about 2019). In the study overall: The study looked at changes in the T cell repertoire across pregnancy in women with multiple sclerosis.

CDR1 and CDR2, per the germline V gene, are SGHVS and FQNEAQ. V drops 3 bases and J drops 5 bases, leaving 19 bases in between. CDR3 length: 16 amino acids, cysteine to phenylalanine. Here the CDR3 DNA is all that survives: 48 bases in frame from base 1. The library was made by the immunoSEQ multiplex PCR assay. TCRdb limited this immuneACCESS table to in-frame rearrangements with V and J called. A share of clones is missing; checked studies link under half to unresolved V genes, and the rest is unexplained. A total of 25,000 to 30,000 clones appear in this sample, roughly 91% of them only once. Jointly, the top ten make up approximately 0.39% of the sample.

The sequence came from a female donor with multiple sclerosis, enrolled in a pregnancy study. This specimen consisted of CD4+ T cells from peripheral blood mononuclear cells, obtained after pregnancy. The chain is encoded by TRBV7-8 joined to TRBJ2-5; TRBD2 is a weak D gene call, 5 bases matching. For the CDR3, the sequence is CASSFGRGSSGETQYF. The nucleotide sequence reads as follows: TGTGCCAGCAGCTTTGGTAGAGGGAGCTCTGGGGAGACCCAGTACTTC. The entire variable domain, with the stretches around the CDR3 drawn from the reference TRBV7-8 and TRBJ2-5 proteins, is GAGVSQSPRYKVAKRGQDVALRCDPISGHVSLFWYQQALGQGPEFLTYFQNEAQLDKSGLPSDRFFAERPEGSVSTLKIQRTQQEDSAVYLCASSFGRGSSGETQYFGPGTRLLVL.